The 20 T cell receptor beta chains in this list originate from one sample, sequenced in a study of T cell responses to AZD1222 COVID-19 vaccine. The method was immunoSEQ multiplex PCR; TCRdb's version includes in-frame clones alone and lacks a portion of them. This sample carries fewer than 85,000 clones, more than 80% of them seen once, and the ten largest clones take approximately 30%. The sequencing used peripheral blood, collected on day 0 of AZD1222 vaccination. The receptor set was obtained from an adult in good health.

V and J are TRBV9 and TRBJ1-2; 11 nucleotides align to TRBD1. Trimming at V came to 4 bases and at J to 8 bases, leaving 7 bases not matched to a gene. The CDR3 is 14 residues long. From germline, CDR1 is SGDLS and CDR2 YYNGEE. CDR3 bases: TGTGCCAGCAGCCCCGGGACAGGGGGAAGAGGCTACACCTTC. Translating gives CASSPGTGGRGYTF.

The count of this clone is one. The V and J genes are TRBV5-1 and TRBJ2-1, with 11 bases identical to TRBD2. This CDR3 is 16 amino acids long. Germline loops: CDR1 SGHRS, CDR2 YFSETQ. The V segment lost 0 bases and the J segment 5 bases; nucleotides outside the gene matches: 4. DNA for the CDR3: TGCGCCAGCAGCTTGGTGCTAGCGGGAGGTAACAATGAGCAGTTCTTC. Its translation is CASSLVLAGGNNEQFF.

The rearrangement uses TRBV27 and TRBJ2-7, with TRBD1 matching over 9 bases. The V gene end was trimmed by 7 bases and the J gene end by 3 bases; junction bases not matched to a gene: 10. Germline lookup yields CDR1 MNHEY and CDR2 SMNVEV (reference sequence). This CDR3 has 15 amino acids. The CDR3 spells CASIRVGQGFYEQYF. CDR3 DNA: TGTGCCAGCATAAGGGTCGGACAGGGGTTCTACGAGCAGTACTTC.

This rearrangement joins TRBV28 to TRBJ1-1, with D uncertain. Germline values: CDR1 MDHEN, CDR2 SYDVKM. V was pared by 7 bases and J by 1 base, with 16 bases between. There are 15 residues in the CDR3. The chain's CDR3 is CASKTLSDRNTEAFF. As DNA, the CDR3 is TGTGCCAGCAAAACCCTTTCAGACCGGAACACTGAAGCTTTCTTT.

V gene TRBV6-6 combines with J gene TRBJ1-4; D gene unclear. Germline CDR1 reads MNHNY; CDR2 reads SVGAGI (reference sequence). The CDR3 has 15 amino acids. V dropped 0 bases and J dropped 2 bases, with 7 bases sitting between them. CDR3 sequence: CASSYSGSTNEKLFF. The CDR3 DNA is TGTGCCAGCAGTTACTCCGGGAGCACTAATGAAAAACTGTTTTTT.

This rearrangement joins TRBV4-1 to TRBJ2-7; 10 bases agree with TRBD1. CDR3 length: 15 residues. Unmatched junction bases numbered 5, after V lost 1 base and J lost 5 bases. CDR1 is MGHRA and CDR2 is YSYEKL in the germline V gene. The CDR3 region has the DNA TGCGCCAGCAGCCAAGTGTCGGGACAGGGGAACGAGCAGTACTTC. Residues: CASSQVSGQGNEQYF.

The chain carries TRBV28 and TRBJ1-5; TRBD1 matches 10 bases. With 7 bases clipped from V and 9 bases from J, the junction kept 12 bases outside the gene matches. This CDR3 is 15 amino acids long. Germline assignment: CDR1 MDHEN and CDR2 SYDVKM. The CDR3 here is CASTYEGQGYRPQHF. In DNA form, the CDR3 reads TGTGCCAGCACTTATGAGGGACAGGGGTACCGGCCCCAGCATTTT.

The CDR3 spells CASSPRPGGIYGYTF. CDR3 nucleotides: TGTGCCAGCAGCCCGAGACCAGGGGGTATCTATGGCTACACCTTC. This chain links TRBV5-6 with TRBJ1-2; 7 nucleotides agree with TRBD1. This CDR3 is built from 15 residues. Looked up from germline, CDR1 is SGHDT and CDR2 is YYEEEE. The J segment lost 4 bases and the V segment lost 4 bases, leaving 10 bases of the junction unmatched.

CDR3 nucleotide sequence: TGCGCCAGCAGCTTGGAAAAAGGAGCCCAGCTGCCTGAAGCTTTCTTT. It is translated as CASSLEKGAQLPEAFF. This chain links TRBV5-1 with TRBJ1-1, with unresolved D. Trimming took off 0 bases at V and 6 bases at J, with 18 bases between the two ends. The CDR3 consists of 16 residues. Germline assignment: CDR1 SGHRS and CDR2 YFSETQ.

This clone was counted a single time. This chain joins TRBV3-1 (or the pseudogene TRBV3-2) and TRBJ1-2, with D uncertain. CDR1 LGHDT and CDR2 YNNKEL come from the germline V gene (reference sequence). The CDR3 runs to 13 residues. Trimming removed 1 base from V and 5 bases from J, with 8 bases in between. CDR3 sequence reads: CASSQGPIYGYTF. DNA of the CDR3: TGTGCCAGCAGCCAAGGACCGATATATGGCTACACCTTC.

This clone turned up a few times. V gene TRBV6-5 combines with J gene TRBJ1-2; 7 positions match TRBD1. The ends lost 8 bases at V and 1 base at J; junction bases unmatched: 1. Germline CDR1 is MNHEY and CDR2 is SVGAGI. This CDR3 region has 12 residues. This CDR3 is CASRQGNYGYTF. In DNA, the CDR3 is TGTGCCAGCCGACAGGGTAACTATGGCTACACCTTC.

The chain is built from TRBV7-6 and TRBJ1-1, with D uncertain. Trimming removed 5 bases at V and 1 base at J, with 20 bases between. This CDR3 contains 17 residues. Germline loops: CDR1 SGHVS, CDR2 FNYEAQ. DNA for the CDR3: TGTGCCAGCAGCCCCCGCGAAGGTACATTCTCGAACACTGAAGCTTTCTTT. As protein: CASSPREGTFSNTEAFF. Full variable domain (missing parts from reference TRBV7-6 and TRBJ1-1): GAGVSQSPRYKVTKRGQDVALRCDPISGHVSLYWYRQALGQGPEFLTYFNYEAQQDKSGLPNDRFSAERPEGSISTLTIQRTEQRDSAMYRCASSPREGTFSNTEAFFGQGTRLTVV.

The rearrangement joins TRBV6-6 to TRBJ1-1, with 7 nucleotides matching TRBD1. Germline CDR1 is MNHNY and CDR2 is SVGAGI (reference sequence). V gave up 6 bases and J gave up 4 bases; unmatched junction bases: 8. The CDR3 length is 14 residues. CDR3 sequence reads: CASSPGGSFTEAFF. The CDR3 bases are TGTGCCAGCAGCCCAGGGGGGTCGTTCACTGAAGCTTTCTTT.

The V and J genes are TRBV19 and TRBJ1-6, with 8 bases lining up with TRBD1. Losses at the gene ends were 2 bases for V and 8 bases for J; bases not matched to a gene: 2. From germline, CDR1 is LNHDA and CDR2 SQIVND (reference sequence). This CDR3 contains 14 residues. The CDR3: CASSITGGYSPLHF. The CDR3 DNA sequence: TGTGCCAGTAGTATAACAGGGGGTTATTCACCCCTCCACTTT.

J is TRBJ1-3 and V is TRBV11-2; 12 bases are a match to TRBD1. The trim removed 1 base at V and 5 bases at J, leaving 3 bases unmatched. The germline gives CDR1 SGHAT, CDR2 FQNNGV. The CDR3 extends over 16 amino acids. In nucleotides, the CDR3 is TGTGCCAGCAGCTTAGCTGGGACAGGGGGCAGAAACACCATATATTTT. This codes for CASSLAGTGGRNTIYF.

The CDR3 nucleotides read TGTGCCAGCTCACCCAGGCAGTTTGGTGAAAAACTGTTTTTT. Amino acid sequence: CASSPRQFGEKLFF. The J gene is TRBJ1-4, the V gene TRBV18; D gene ambiguous. The V gene's germline CDR1 is KGHSH and CDR2 LQKENI. V shed 3 bases and J shed 7 bases, with 12 bases lying between them. This CDR3 spans 14 amino acids.

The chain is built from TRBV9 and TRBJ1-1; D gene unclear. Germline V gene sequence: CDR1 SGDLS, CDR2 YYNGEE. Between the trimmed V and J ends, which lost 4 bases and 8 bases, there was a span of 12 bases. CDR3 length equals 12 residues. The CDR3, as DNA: TGTGCCAGCAGCCCTTCGGAGACAGAAGCTTTCTTT. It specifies CASSPSETEAFF.

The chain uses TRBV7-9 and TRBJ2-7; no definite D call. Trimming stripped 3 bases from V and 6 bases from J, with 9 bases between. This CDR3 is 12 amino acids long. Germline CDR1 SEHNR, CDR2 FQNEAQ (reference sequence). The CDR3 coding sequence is TGTGCCAGCAGCTTTGGGTTCTCCGAGCAGTACTTC. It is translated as CASSFGFSEQYF.

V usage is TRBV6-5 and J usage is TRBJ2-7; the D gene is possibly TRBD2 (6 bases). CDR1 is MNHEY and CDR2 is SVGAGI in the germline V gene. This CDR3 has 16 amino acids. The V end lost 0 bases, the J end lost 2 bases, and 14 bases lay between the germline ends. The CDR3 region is CASSYSYSGLTYEQYF. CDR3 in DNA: TGTGCCAGCAGTTACTCGTACAGCGGGCTGACCTACGAGCAGTACTTC.

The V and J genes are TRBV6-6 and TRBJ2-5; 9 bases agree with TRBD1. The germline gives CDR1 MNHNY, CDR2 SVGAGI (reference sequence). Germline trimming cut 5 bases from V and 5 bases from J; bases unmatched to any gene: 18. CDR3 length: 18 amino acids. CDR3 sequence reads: CASSPPPSGQGESETQYF. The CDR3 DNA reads TGTGCCAGCAGTCCGCCACCGTCGGGACAGGGAGAGTCGGAGACCCAGTACTTC.